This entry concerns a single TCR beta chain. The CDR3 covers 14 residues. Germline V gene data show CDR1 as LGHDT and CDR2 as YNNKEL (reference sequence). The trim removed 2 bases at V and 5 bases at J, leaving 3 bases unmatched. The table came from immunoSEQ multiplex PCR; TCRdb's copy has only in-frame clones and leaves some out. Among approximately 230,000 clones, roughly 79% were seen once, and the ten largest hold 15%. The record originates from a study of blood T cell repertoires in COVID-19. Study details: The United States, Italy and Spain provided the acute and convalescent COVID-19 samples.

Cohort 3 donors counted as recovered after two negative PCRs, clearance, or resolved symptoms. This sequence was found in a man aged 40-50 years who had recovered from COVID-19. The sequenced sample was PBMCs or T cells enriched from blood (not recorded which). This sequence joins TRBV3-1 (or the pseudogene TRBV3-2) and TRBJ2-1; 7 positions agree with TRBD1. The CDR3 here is CASSQLGQNNEQFF. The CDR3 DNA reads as TGTGCCAGCAGCCAATTGGGACAGAACAATGAGCAGTTCTTC.